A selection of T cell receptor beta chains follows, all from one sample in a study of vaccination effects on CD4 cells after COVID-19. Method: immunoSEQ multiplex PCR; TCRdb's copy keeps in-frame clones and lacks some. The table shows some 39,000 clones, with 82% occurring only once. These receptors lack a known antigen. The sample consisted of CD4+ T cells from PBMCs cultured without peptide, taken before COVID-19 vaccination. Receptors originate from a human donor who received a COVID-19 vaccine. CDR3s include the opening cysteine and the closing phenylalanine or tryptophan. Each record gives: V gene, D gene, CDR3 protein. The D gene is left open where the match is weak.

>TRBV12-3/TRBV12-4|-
CASSLALPDTQYF
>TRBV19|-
CASSSSLADTQYF
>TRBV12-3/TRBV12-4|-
CASTLSRHTEAFF
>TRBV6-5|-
CASSYGPSNYGYTF
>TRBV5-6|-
CASSLGQILAKNIQYF
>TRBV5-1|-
CASSLDIRFGAFF
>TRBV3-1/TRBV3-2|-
CASSREGGPYTF
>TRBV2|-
CASSDRGATNEKLFF
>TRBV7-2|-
CASSSDRNTEAFF
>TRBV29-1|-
CSVGRDQGTQNIQYF
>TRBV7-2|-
CASSLQSIPSTDTQYF
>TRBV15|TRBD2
CATSSGGARTGELFF
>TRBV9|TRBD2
CASSFTTGTRTEQFF
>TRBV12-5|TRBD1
CASGLVSYRGYANTGELFF
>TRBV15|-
CATSGRNSGANVLTF
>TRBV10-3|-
CAISDDMGSLQPQHF
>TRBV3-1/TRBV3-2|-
CASSRQPNQPQHF
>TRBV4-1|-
CASSHAVGVLKNIQYF
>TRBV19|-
CASSRGGRRYNSPLHF
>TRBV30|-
CAWTRGQLNTEAFF
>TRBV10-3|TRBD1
CAISVGRGPDTQYF
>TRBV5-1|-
CASSLDRVNTEAFF
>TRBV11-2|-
CASSLEGHQPQHF
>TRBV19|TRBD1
CASSLARDSERNTEAFF
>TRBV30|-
CAWISPSGAGGYTF
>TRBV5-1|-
CASSSGDLYNSPLHF
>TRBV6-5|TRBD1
CASRSTGQVYGYTF
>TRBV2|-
CASSGGLETEAFF
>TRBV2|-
CASSIQGSNEKLFF
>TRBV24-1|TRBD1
CATSDTRQGNIQYF
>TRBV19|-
CASSISAWSEAFF
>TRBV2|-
CASSGDTQETQYF
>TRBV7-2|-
CASSQTGTAGNTIYF